The 17 T cell receptor beta chains reported below all come from one sample, sequenced in a study of vaccination and CD4 T cells after COVID-19. Antigen specificity for these receptors is unknown. Documented treatment: roughly nine-day PBMC culture with coronavirus spike peptide pools or control peptides (ViraFEST assay). Once obtained from cultured CD4+ T cells, the DNA was sequenced using the Oncomine TCR Beta short-read assay. TCRdb recomputed calls from the PCR reads with MiXCR, one row per CDR3 protein. The sample shows about 20,000 distinct CDR3 sequences, just under 30% of them seen only once. Specimen: cultured CD4+ T cells from blood. Receptor source: a human donor with COVID-19.

This sequence joins TRBV20-1 and TRBJ2-7, with D tentatively TRBD1 (6 bases). There are 17 residues in the CDR3. CDR1 is DFQATT, CDR2 SNEGSKA, per germline (reference sequence). The ends were cut back, 6 bases at V and 4 bases at J, with 28 bases in the middle. The DNA of the CDR3 is TGCAGTGCCCCGGCGTCGGGCAGGGGATCATATCGGTACGAGCAGTACTTC. This translates into CSAPASGRGSYRYEQYF.

This clonotype was picked up a small number of times. The chain carries TRBV20-1 and TRBJ1-2; perhaps TRBD1 as D (5 bases). The germline V gene has CDR1 DFQATT and CDR2 SNEGSKA (reference sequence). V gave up 6 bases and J gave up 7 bases, with 15 bases separating them. CDR3 length equals 12 residues. The CDR3 loop is CSALRVITGYTF. CDR3 nucleotides: TGCAGTGCCCTCAGGGTGATTACTGGCTACACCTTC.

This rearrangement joins TRBV5-1 to TRBJ1-5, with D tentatively TRBD1 (5 bases). V lost 0 bases and J lost 5, with 9 bases in between. CDR3 length: 14 residues. Germline CDR1 reads SGHRS; CDR2 reads YFSETQ. CDR3 residues: CASSLGGPDQPQHF. The CDR3 nucleotides are TGCGCCAGCAGCTTGGGGGGCCCGGATCAGCCCCAGCATTTT.

The CDR3, as DNA: TGTGCCAGCAGCTTAGCACGGATGAACACTGAAGCTTTCTTT. Protein product: CASSLARMNTEAFF. The rearrangement uses TRBV7-9 and TRBJ1-1; D is unresolved. Germline values: CDR1 SEHNR, CDR2 FQNEAQ (reference sequence). The CDR3 covers 14 residues. The V and J ends lost 0 bases and 0 bases respectively, with 5 bases between them.

The chain recombines TRBV5-4 with TRBJ2-5, with D maybe TRBD2 (5 bases). V shed 6 bases and J shed 4 bases, with 22 bases lying between them. From germline, CDR1 is SGHNT and CDR2 YYREEE (reference sequence). The CDR3 has 16 amino acids. As DNA, the CDR3 is TGTGCCAGCACCCCGGATCCGAGGGCCTCGGGAGAGACCCAGTACTTC. It translates to CASTPDPRASGETQYF. Using reference TRBV5-4 and TRBJ2-5 for the parts outside the CDR3, the full variable domain is ETGVTQSPTHLIKTRGQQVTLRCSSQSGHNTVSWYQQALGQGPQFIFQYYREEENGRGNFPPRFSGLQFPNYSSELNVNALELDDSALYLCASTPDPRASGETQYFGPGTRLLVL.

V and J are TRBV5-6 and TRBJ2-5; D may be TRBD1 or TRBD2 (5 bases each). The CDR3 runs 14 residues. The ends were cut back, 0 bases at V and 5 bases at J, with 11 bases in the middle. CDR1 is SGHDT and CDR2 is YYEEEE in the germline V gene. The CDR3 loop is CASSLDGARETQYF. The CDR3 DNA follows: TGTGCCAGCAGCTTGGACGGGGCCCGGGAGACCCAGTACTTC.

The rearrangement uses TRBV6-5 and TRBJ2-2; possibly TRBD2 for D (6 bases). The CDR3 consists of 14 residues. The V end was cut by 1 base, the J end by 7 bases, with 10 bases between. Germline assignment: CDR1 MNHEY and CDR2 SVGAGI. In DNA, the CDR3 is TGTGCCAGCAGTTACTTGGCGGGGTTCGGGGAGCTGTTTTTT. Amino acid sequence: CASSYLAGFGELFF.

This chain connects TRBV6-1 to TRBJ1-5; 9 bases fit TRBD1. V gave up 5 bases and J gave up 4 bases; unmatched junction bases: 9. The germline gives CDR1 MNHNS, CDR2 SASEGT. This CDR3 comprises 16 residues. Here the CDR3 reads CASSPGTGIRNQPQHF. CDR3 coding DNA: TGTGCCAGCAGTCCCGGGACAGGGATTAGAAATCAGCCCCAGCATTTT.

This chain joins TRBV12-5 and TRBJ1-1, with D possibly being TRBD1 (5 bases). The CDR3 has 14 residues. From germline, CDR1 is LGHNT and CDR2 FRNRAP. V was clipped by 6 bases and J by 3 bases, with 14 bases between them. This CDR3 reads CASGLPQGDTEAFF. CDR3 DNA: TGTGCTAGTGGCCTACCCCAGGGTGACACTGAAGCTTTCTTT.

This sequence joins TRBV20-1 and TRBJ1-2; D perhaps matches TRBD1 (5 bases). Germline values: CDR1 DFQATT, CDR2 SNEGSKA (reference sequence). CDR3 length: 13 residues. Trimming shortened V by 3 bases and J by 8 bases, and 16 bases separated the two germline ends. CDR3 residues: CSARESGREGYTF. CDR3 in DNA: TGCAGTGCTAGGGAGTCGGGGCGGGAAGGCTACACCTTC.

This clonotype was counted between two and nine times. This chain links TRBV7-2 with TRBJ2-7, with D maybe TRBD2 (6 bases). Trimming stripped 7 bases from V and 4 bases from J, with 11 bases between. CDR1 and CDR2 (germline): SGHTA, FQGNSA. The CDR3 spans 12 residues. The CDR3 DNA follows: TGTGCCAGCACCACGCGGGGATACGAGCAGTACTTC. Protein sequence: CASTTRGYEQYF.

The chain joins TRBV6-1 to TRBJ1-1; D not certain. Germline loops: CDR1 MNHNS, CDR2 SASEGT. CDR3 length: 18 amino acids. V lost 6 bases, J lost 2 bases, and 25 bases lay in between. In DNA, the CDR3 is TGTGCCAGCAGAGCTACCCTCGACGGCCCGGGTCTTAACACTGAAGCTTTCTTT. It encodes CASRATLDGPGLNTEAFF.

The J gene is TRBJ2-1, the V gene TRBV15, with D maybe TRBD2 (5 bases). Between the trimmed V and J ends, which lost 0 bases and 7 bases, there was a span of 22 bases. The germline gives CDR1 LNHNV, CDR2 YYDKDF (reference sequence). The CDR3 runs to 18 residues. CDR3 nucleotides: TGTGCCACCAGCAGAGAGAGTAGGGCAGGTCGGGGTCGTAATGAGCAGTTCTTC. The encoded protein is CATSRESRAGRGRNEQFF.

This clonotype was seen a few times. The gene calls are TRBV5-1 and TRBJ1-1, with 9 positions matching TRBD1. The CDR3 loop spans 14 amino acids. Trimming took 4 bases from V and 4 from J; bases not matched to a gene: 5. CDR1 is SGHRS, CDR2 YFSETQ, per germline. CDR3 loop: CASSDTGGTTEAFF. DNA of the CDR3: TGCGCCAGCAGCGATACAGGGGGCACCACTGAAGCTTTCTTT.

The J gene is TRBJ1-3, the V gene TRBV19, with D tentatively TRBD1 (5 bases). Trimming left V 9 bases short and J 0 bases short, with 12 bases between. There are 14 residues in the CDR3. Germline V gene data show CDR1 as LNHDA and CDR2 as SQIVND (reference sequence). This chain's CDR3 is CASSDSHSGNTIYF. The CDR3 bases are TGTGCCAGCTCCGACAGCCACTCTGGAAACACCATATATTTT.

This chain links TRBV6-1 with TRBJ2-7, with D tentatively TRBD2 (6 bases). The CDR3 consists of 17 residues. Trimming removed 4 bases at V and 2 bases at J, with 21 bases between. Germline loops: CDR1 MNHNS, CDR2 SASEGT. The CDR3 DNA follows: TGTGCCAGCAGTGTTGGAAGACCGGGACTTCCCACCTACGAGCAGTACTTC. This translates into CASSVGRPGLPTYEQYF.

This clonotype was recorded a few times. The chain employs TRBV6-2 or TRBV6-3 and TRBJ1-1; D is unclear. CDR1 and CDR2 from the germline V gene are MNHEY and SVGEGT. The CDR3 is 16 residues long. Trimming left V 7 bases short and J 0 bases short, with 18 bases between. The CDR3 coding sequence is TGTGCCAGCACTCAAAGGCTGGCAGGCTTGAACACTGAAGCTTTCTTT. Translated, it gives CASTQRLAGLNTEAFF.